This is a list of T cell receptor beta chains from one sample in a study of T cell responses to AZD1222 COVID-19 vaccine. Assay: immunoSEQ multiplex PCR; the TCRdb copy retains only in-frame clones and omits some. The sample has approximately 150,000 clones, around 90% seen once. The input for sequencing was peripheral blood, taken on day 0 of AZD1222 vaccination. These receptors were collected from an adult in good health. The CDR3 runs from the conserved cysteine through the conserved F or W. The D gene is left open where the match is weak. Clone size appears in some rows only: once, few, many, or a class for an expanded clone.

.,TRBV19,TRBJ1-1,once,TGTGCCAGTAGTCCCGAGGGGGTTACTGAAGCTTTCTTT,CASSPEGVTEAFF
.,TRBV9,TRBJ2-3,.,TGTGCCAGCAGCGTAGGAATGGGGTTCGGCACAGATACGCAGTATTTT,CASSVGMGFGTDTQYF
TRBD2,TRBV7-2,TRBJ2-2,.,TGTGCCAGCAGCTTAGGTTGGGGACGGGGGGAAACCGGGGAGCTGTTTTTT,CASSLGWGRGETGELFF
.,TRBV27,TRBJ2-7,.,TGTGCCAGCAGTTCGGCGGATGGCTACGAGCAGTACTTC,CASSSADGYEQYF
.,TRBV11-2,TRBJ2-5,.,TGTGCCAGCAGCTTAGGACCAGCCGGGGAGACCCAGTACTTC,CASSLGPAGETQYF
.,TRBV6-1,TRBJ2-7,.,TGTGCCAGCAGTGGAACCCTAGCTCGCGGAGGAACCTACGAGCAGTACTTC,CASSGTLARGGTYEQYF
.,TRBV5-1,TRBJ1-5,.,TGCGCCAGCAGCTTGGGAGGACAGACCAATCAGCCCCAGCATTTT,CASSLGGQTNQPQHF
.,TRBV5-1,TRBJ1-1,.,TGCGCCAGCAGCCCTTGGGACACCCTGAACACTGAAGCTTTCTTT,CASSPWDTLNTEAFF
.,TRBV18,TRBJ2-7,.,TGTGCCAGCTCACCAGTGCAGGGCCACGAGCAGTACTTC,CASSPVQGHEQYF
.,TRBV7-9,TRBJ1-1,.,TGTGCCAGCAGCTCCGCGGTCGCAGCTTTCTTT,CASSSAVAAFF
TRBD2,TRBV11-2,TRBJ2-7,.,TGTGCCAGCAGCGCGGGACTAGCGACCTACGAGCAGTACTTC,CASSAGLATYEQYF
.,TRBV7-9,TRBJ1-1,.,TGTGCCAGCAGATTTATGGAGGGGGTTGCTGAAGCTTTCTTT,CASRFMEGVAEAFF
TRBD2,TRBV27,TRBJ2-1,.,TGTGCCAGCAGTGCAGGGACTAGCGGTCGACAGTTCTTC,CASSAGTSGRQFF
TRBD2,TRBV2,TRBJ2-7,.,TGTGCCAGCAAACTCGGGACTAGCTCCTACGAGCAGTACTTC,CASKLGTSSYEQYF
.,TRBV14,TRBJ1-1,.,TGTGCCAGCAGCCAGTTGGCGACGGGGCGACCAAACACTGAAGCTTTCTTT,CASSQLATGRPNTEAFF
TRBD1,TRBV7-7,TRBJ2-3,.,TGTGCCAGCAGCTTCGGACAGGGGTCGACAGATACGCAGTATTTT,CASSFGQGSTDTQYF
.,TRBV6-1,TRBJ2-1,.,TGTGCCAGCAGCGAAATGGACGGGGGTTTTAGTAATGAGCAGTTCTTC,CASSEMDGGFSNEQFF
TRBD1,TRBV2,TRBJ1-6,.,TGTGCCAGCAAGCGAGGACAGGGGGAAATTAATTCACCCCTCCACTTT,CASKRGQGEINSPLHF